One sample yielded the 30 T cell receptor beta chains listed below, sequenced in a study of blood T cell repertoires in COVID-19 (dated by TCRdb to the early 2020s). Receptors were amplified or captured by the immunoSEQ multiplex PCR assay. TCRdb retrieved this table from immuneACCESS and kept in-frame rearrangements only. Not all clones are present; in checked studies, unresolved V genes account for under half, and no reason is known for the remainder. This sample is represented by roughly 400,000 clones; 80% to 90% of them were singletons. The ten largest account for around 1.1% of the sample. Sequencing was performed on PBMCs or T cells enriched from blood (not recorded which). Receptors were obtained from a young man who had recovered from COVID-19.

The chain has TRBV19 and TRBJ2-3; 14 positions match TRBD2. The CDR3 consists of 17 residues. CDR1 and CDR2 (germline): LNHDA, SQIVND (reference sequence). Trimming at V came to 8 bases and at J to 1 base, leaving 8 bases not matched to a gene. DNA for the CDR3: TGTGCCAGTCACGGACTAGCGGGAGGTTCCGGCACAGATACGCAGTATTTT. Translated: CASHGLAGGSGTDTQYF.

In DNA form, the CDR3 reads TGTGCCAGCAGCCGCGTAGCTGGGGGGACTAGCGGGCTCCAAGAGACCCAGTACTTC. Its translation: CASSRVAGGTSGLQETQYF. This chain joins TRBV9 and TRBJ2-5, with TRBD2 identical over 12 bases. Per germline, CDR1 SGDLS and CDR2 YYNGEE. This CDR3 contains 19 residues. Trimming removed 4 bases from V and 1 base from J; junction bases left unmatched: 14.

On this clone: The sample has other DNA sequences that encode this CDR3 too. The chain combines TRBV18 with TRBJ1-2; 8 positions agree with TRBD1. The V gene end was trimmed by 3 bases and the J gene end by 2 bases; junction bases not matched to a gene: 2. Germline V CDR1 and CDR2: KGHSH, LQKENI. The CDR3 length is 14 residues. The CDR3 loop is CASSPGQENYGYTF. The CDR3 DNA reads as TGTGCCAGCTCACCGGGACAGGAGAACTATGGCTACACCTTC.

CDR3 residues: CASSLTGGRVTEAFF. The CDR3 nucleotides read TGTGCCAGCAGCCTGACGGGAGGCAGGGTCACTGAAGCTTTCTTT. The chain combines TRBV11-3 with TRBJ1-1; weak D call: TRBD1 (5 bases). Germline V CDR1 and CDR2: SGHNT, YENEEA. This CDR3 is built from 15 residues. Trimming pared 5 bases from V and 4 bases from J, leaving 17 bases between.

The V gene is TRBV5-4, the J gene TRBJ2-7, with 11 bases that match TRBD2. This CDR3 has 16 residues. Trimming took 4 bases from V and 7 from J; bases not matched to a gene: 13. From germline, CDR1 is SGHNT and CDR2 YYREEE (reference sequence). The CDR3 sequence: CASSPGTSGRAGEQYF. Written as DNA, the CDR3 is TGTGCCAGCAGCCCGGGGACTAGCGGAAGAGCGGGGGAGCAGTACTTC. The full variable domain, its missing parts supplied by reference TRBV5-4 and TRBJ2-7, is ETGVTQSPTHLIKTRGQQVTLRCSSQSGHNTVSWYQQALGQGPQFIFQYYREEENGRGNFPPRFSGLQFPNYSSELNVNALELDDSALYLCASSPGTSGRAGEQYFGPGTRLTVT.

The CDR3 nucleotides read TGCGCCAGCAGCTTGACGCCTATTACCGGGGAGCTGTTTTTT. This sequence encodes CASSLTPITGELFF. The V and J genes are TRBV5-1 and TRBJ2-2, with D unclear. V was clipped by 1 base and J by 5 bases, with 9 bases between them. The germline CDR1 and CDR2 sequences are SGHRS and YFSETQ. The CDR3 loop spans 14 amino acids.

This clone has a handful of counts. The CDR3, as DNA: TGTGCCAGCAGTGAAGTGGGACAGGGGAGCGATCAGCCCCAGCATTTT. This codes for CASSEVGQGSDQPQHF. The chain has TRBV6-1 and TRBJ1-5; 10 bases agree with TRBD1. Germline CDR1 and CDR2: MNHNS and SASEGT. Losses at the gene ends were 1 base for V and 5 bases for J; bases not matched to a gene: 5. CDR3 length: 16 residues.

The chain joins TRBV6-6 to TRBJ1-2; TRBD1 is a possible D gene (5 bases). CDR1 is MNHNY, CDR2 SVGAGI, per germline (reference sequence). This CDR3 has 13 residues. Trimming removed 2 bases from V and 4 bases from J, with 8 bases in between. CDR3: CASSYGQSYGYTF. The CDR3 region has the DNA TGTGCCAGCAGTTACGGACAAAGCTATGGCTACACCTTC.

The chain is built from TRBV27 and TRBJ1-2; TRBD1 agrees at 7 bases. Germline assignment: CDR1 MNHEY and CDR2 SMNVEV (reference sequence). V lost 5 bases to trimming and J lost 4 bases; unmatched junction nucleotides: 16. This CDR3 has 17 residues. The DNA of the CDR3 is TGTGCCAGCAGTCCTTCCAGGGGGGCCCTCACCCTCTATGGCTACACCTTC. This sequence encodes CASSPSRGALTLYGYTF.

The rearrangement uses TRBV27 and TRBJ1-6; D is possibly TRBD1 (5 bases). Trimming cost V 0 bases and J 5 bases, with 11 bases left between them. The CDR3 loop spans 16 amino acids. Germline CDR1 is MNHEY and CDR2 is SMNVEV (reference sequence). The CDR3 loop is CASSLSWQGNNSPLHF. DNA for the CDR3: TGTGCCAGCAGTTTATCGTGGCAGGGTAATAATTCACCCCTCCACTTT.

The V gene is TRBV4-1, the J gene TRBJ1-2, with D maybe TRBD1 (5 bases). Trimming left V 4 bases short and J 9 bases short, with 15 bases between. From germline, CDR1 is MGHRA and CDR2 YSYEKL. The CDR3 consists of 13 residues. The chain's CDR3 is CASSRAGTGRYTF. CDR3 in DNA: TGCGCCAGCAGCCGCGCCGGGACTGGGCGCTACACCTTC.

This CDR3 is CASSTGGEGDDTQYF. As DNA, the CDR3 is TGTGCCAGCAGCACCGGCGGGGAGGGGGATGATACGCAGTATTTT. The chain links TRBV28 to TRBJ2-3; D might be TRBD2 (7 bases). This CDR3 comprises 15 residues. Deletions cut 6 bases from V and 6 bases from J, with 19 bases between. CDR1 MDHEN and CDR2 SYDVKM come from the germline V gene.

The rearrangement uses TRBV9 and TRBJ2-5, with a tentative D call TRBD2 (6 bases). The germline V gene has CDR1 SGDLS and CDR2 YYNGEE. This CDR3 has 15 amino acids. Trimming shortened V by 2 bases and J by 5 bases, and 16 bases separated the two germline ends. In DNA form, the CDR3 reads TGTGCCAGCAGCGTCCCTAGCGACCCCAGGGAGACCCAGTACTTC. This translates into CASSVPSDPRETQYF.

V and J are TRBV7-2 and TRBJ2-7; a possible D gene is TRBD2 (6 bases). V lost 7 bases to trimming and J lost 3 bases, with 13 bases between them. Germline V gene data show CDR1 as SGHTA and CDR2 as FQGNSA. This CDR3 spans 13 amino acids. As DNA, the CDR3 is TGTGCCAGCACCTGGGGAGGCAACTACGAGCAGTACTTC. It yields the protein CASTWGGNYEQYF.

The chain recombines TRBV28 with TRBJ1-1; weak D call: TRBD1 (6 bases). The CDR3 covers 13 residues. V lost 3 bases and J lost 5, with 10 bases in between. CDR1 and CDR2 from the germline V gene are MDHEN and SYDVKM. For the CDR3, the DNA is TGTGCCAGCAGTTTCAGGGGTTGGACTGAAGCTTTCTTT. This gives the protein CASSFRGWTEAFF.

Of note for this clone: A much larger clone differs from this one at a single base, so this may be a read error. The chain carries TRBV11-2 and TRBJ1-6, with TRBD1 identical over 8 bases. Germline V gene lookup returns CDR1 SGHAT and CDR2 FQNNGV. This CDR3 is built from 14 residues. The junction had 0 bases not matched to a gene; V was cut back by 1 base and J by 7 bases. In DNA form, the CDR3 reads TGTGCCAGCAGCTTAGGGACAGGGAATTCACCCCTCCACTTT. This gives the protein CASSLGTGNSPLHF.

This clone has more than one count but fewer than ten. The V and J genes are TRBV4-2 and TRBJ1-1; D is possibly TRBD1 (6 bases). The CDR3 runs to 14 residues. From germline, CDR1 is LGHNA and CDR2 YNFKEQ. The V and J ends lost 4 bases and 4 bases respectively, with 13 bases between them. CDR3: CASSRFLGGTEAFF. CDR3 in DNA: TGTGCCAGCAGCCGCTTTCTAGGGGGCACTGAAGCTTTCTTT.

This clone was observed a handful of times. The rearrangement links TRBV5-4 to TRBJ2-5; weak D call: TRBD2 (6 bases). Deletions cut 4 bases from V and 5 bases from J, with 18 bases between. This CDR3 has 15 amino acids. Looked up from germline, CDR1 is SGHNT and CDR2 is YYREEE (reference sequence). Here the CDR3 DNA reads TGTGCCAGCAGCGCGTCGGAGGGAGTTTTGGAGACCCAGTACTTC. Translation: CASSASEGVLETQYF.

This clone was detected only once. The chain is built from TRBV10-3 and TRBJ1-1, with D unclear. Germline CDR1 reads ENHRY; CDR2 reads SYGVKD. V lost 4 bases to trimming and J lost 1 base, with 7 bases between them. The CDR3 runs 13 residues. CDR3 protein: CAISGHWNTEAFF. For the CDR3, the DNA is TGTGCCATCAGTGGACACTGGAACACTGAAGCTTTCTTT.

This clone came up once. The chain employs TRBV28 and TRBJ2-1, with D unresolved. The CDR3 contains 13 residues. Trimming took 7 bases from V and 5 from J, leaving 12 bases between them. CDR1 is MDHEN and CDR2 is SYDVKM in the germline V gene. CDR3 residues: CASTPVAHNEQFF. The CDR3 bases are TGTGCCAGCACCCCAGTGGCCCACAATGAGCAGTTCTTC.

The chain has TRBV5-8 and TRBJ2-7; 8 nucleotides align to TRBD1. J was trimmed by 1 base and V by 0 bases; bases with no gene match: 6. The germline V gene encodes CDR1 SGHTS and CDR2 YDEGEE. The CDR3 covers 16 residues. CDR3 amino acids: CASSLGRHRGSYEQYF. CDR3 nucleotides: TGTGCCAGCAGCTTGGGCCGGCACAGGGGGTCCTACGAGCAGTACTTC.

The rearrangement links TRBV11-2 to TRBJ2-4; 8 nucleotides line up with TRBD1. The V segment lost 4 bases and the J segment 3 bases; nucleotides outside the gene matches: 11. The CDR3 has 17 residues. The germline gives CDR1 SGHAT, CDR2 FQNNGV. The CDR3, as DNA: TGTGCCAGCAGCTCGGGGACAGGAAGACCCCGCAAAAACATTCAGTACTTC. This gives the protein CASSSGTGRPRKNIQYF.

The chain couples TRBV20-1 to TRBJ1-6; TRBD1 is a possible D gene (6 bases). Germline CDR1 reads DFQATT; CDR2 reads SNEGSKA (reference sequence). V gave up 3 bases and J gave up 5 bases, with 11 bases separating them. There are 14 residues in the CDR3. The CDR3 reads CSASAGHNNSPLHF. CDR3 coding DNA: TGCAGTGCTAGTGCGGGACACAATAATTCACCCCTCCACTTT.

This clone was seen a handful of times. V usage is TRBV18 and J usage is TRBJ1-6; a possible D gene is TRBD1 (6 bases). The CDR3 length is 16 residues. Germline V gene data show CDR1 as KGHSH and CDR2 as LQKENI. Trimming took off 3 bases at V and 7 bases at J, with 16 bases between the two ends. This chain's CDR3 is CASSPPGAGANSPLHF. CDR3 bases: TGTGCCAGCTCACCCCCCGGCGCGGGGGCAAATTCACCCCTCCACTTT.

The CDR3 DNA reads TGTGCCAGTAGTTACAGGGTTGGTGAGCAGTTCTTC. Protein product: CASSYRVGEQFF. The chain is built from TRBV19 and TRBJ2-1; D may be TRBD1 (6 bases). The V gene's germline CDR1 is LNHDA and CDR2 SQIVND (reference sequence). This CDR3 contains 12 residues. V was pared by 5 bases and J by 9 bases, with 11 bases between.

This clone was detected only a few times. This chain joins TRBV11-2 and TRBJ2-1; tentatively, D is TRBD1 (5 bases). The germline V and J ends were trimmed by 4 bases and 9 bases, with 13 bases remaining between them. The germline gives CDR1 SGHAT, CDR2 FQNNGV. The CDR3 length is 13 residues. The CDR3 is CASSSLRVPEQFF. In DNA form, the CDR3 reads TGTGCCAGCAGCTCCCTCAGGGTTCCTGAGCAGTTCTTC.

V is TRBV5-6 and J is TRBJ2-3; D possibly corresponds to TRBD1 (6 bases). CDR1 is SGHDT and CDR2 is YYEEEE in the germline V gene. The V end lost 4 bases, the J end lost 7 bases, and 16 bases lay between the germline ends. This CDR3 has 14 amino acids. CDR3 sequence: CASSKSGTLNTQYF. DNA for the CDR3: TGTGCCAGCAGCAAGTCCGGGACATTGAATACGCAGTATTTT.

This chain connects TRBV7-8 to TRBJ2-3, with TRBD2 matching 7 bases. The length of the CDR3 is 15 residues. The germline V gene has CDR1 SGHVS and CDR2 FQNEAQ. The V gene end was trimmed by 3 bases and the J gene end by 4 bases; junction bases not matched to a gene: 7. The DNA for the CDR3 is TGTGCCAGCAGCTTTGCGGCGGGAGCGGCAGATACGCAGTATTTT. It codes for CASSFAAGAADTQYF.

This clone occurred once. CDR3 in DNA: TGCGCCAGCAGCTGGGGGACAGGGGGGAACACTGAAGCTTTCTTT. Its translation: CASSWGTGGNTEAFF. V and J are TRBV5-1 and TRBJ1-1; TRBD1 matches at 11 bases. V gave up 3 bases and J gave up 1 base; unmatched junction bases: 2. CDR3 length equals 15 residues. Germline V lookup: CDR1 SGHRS, CDR2 YFSETQ.

J is TRBJ2-7 and V is TRBV11-2; 11 nucleotides agree with TRBD2. V shed 5 bases, J shed 4 bases, and the junction held 7 bases outside the gene matches. CDR1 SGHAT and CDR2 FQNNGV come from the germline V gene. The CDR3 is 15 residues long. The CDR3 nucleotides read TGTGCCAGCAGCGATACTAGCGGGGGACGGTACGAGCAGTACTTC. It is translated as CASSDTSGGRYEQYF.